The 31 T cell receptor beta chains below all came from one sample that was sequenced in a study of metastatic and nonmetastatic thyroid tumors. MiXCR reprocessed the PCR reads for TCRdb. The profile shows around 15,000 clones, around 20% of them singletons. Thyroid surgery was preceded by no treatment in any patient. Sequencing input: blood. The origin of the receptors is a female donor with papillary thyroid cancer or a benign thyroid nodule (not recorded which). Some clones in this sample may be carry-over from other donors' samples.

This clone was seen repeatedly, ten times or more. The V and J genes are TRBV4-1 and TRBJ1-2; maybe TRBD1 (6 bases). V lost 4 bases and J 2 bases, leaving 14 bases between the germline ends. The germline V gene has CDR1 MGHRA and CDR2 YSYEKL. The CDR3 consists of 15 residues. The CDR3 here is CASSPRGGGNYGYTF. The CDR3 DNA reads TGCGCCAGCAGCCCCAGGGGTGGGGGGAACTATGGCTACACCTTC.

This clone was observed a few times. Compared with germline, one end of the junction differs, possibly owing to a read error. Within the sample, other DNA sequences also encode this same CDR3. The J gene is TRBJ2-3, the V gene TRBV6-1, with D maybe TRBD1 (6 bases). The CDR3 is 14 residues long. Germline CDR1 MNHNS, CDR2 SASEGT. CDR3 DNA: TGTGCAAGCACCAGGGGATCTAGCACAGATACACAGTATTTT. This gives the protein CASTRGSSTDTQYF.

The CDR3 protein is CSASGLLGLSSYNEQFF. CDR3 nucleotides: TGCAGTGCTAGTGGGCTACTTGGACTAAGCTCCTACAATGAGCAGTTCTTC. This sequence joins TRBV20-1 and TRBJ2-1; TRBD2 is a possible D gene (6 bases). Germline-derived CDR1 and CDR2 are DFQATT and SNEGSKA (reference sequence). Trimming cost V 3 bases and J 0 bases, with 18 bases left between them. This CDR3 contains 17 residues.

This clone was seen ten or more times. The CDR3: CASSLRQGMHNEQFF. The DNA of the CDR3 is TGTGCCAGCAGCTTAAGGCAGGGGATGCACAATGAGCAGTTCTTC. The chain carries TRBV11-1 and TRBJ2-1; perhaps TRBD1 as D (6 bases). The CDR3 is made up of 15 amino acids. Germline V CDR1 and CDR2: SGHAT, FQDESV (reference sequence). V dropped 2 bases and J dropped 5 bases, with 13 bases sitting between them.

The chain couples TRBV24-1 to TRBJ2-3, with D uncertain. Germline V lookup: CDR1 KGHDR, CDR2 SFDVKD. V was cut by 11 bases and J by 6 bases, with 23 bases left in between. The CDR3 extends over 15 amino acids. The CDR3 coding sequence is TGTGCCAACAAGGGCCAGGTCCAGGCTGGGGATACGCAGTATTTT. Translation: CANKGQVQAGDTQYF.

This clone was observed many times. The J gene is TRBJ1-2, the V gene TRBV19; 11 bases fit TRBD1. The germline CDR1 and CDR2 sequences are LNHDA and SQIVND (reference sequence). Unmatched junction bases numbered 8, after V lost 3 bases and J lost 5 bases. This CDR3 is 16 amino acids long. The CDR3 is CASSISGTGGNYGYTF. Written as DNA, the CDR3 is TGTGCCAGTAGTATCTCCGGGACAGGGGGAAATTATGGCTACACCTTC.

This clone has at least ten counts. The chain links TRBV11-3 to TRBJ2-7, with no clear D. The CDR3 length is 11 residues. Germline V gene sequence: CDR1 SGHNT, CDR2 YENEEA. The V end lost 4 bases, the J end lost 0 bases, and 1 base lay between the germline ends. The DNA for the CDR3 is TGTGCCAGCAGCTACTCCTACGAGCAGTACTTC. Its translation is CASSYSYEQYF.

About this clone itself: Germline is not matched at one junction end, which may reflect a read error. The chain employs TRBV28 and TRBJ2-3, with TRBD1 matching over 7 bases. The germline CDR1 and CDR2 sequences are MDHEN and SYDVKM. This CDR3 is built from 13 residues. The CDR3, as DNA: TGTTCCAGTTCCGACAGGGTCACAGATACGCAGTATTTT. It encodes CSSSDRVTDTQYF.

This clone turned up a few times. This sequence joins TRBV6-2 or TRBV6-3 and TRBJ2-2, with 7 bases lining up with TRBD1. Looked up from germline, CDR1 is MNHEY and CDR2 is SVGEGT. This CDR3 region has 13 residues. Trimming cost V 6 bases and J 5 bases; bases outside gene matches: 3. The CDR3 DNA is TGTGCCAGCAGCAGGGACAGAACCGGGGAGCTGTTTTTT. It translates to CASSRDRTGELFF.

The CDR3 region has the DNA TGCGCCAGCAGCCTGGGACAGGGAGTCAGCCAGCATTTT. It is translated as CASSLGQGVSQHF. The chain carries TRBV5-1 and TRBJ1-5; 9 bases map to TRBD1. CDR3 length equals 13 residues. J was trimmed by 12 bases and V by 4 bases; bases with no gene match: 8. Germline-derived CDR1 and CDR2 are SGHRS and YFSETQ.

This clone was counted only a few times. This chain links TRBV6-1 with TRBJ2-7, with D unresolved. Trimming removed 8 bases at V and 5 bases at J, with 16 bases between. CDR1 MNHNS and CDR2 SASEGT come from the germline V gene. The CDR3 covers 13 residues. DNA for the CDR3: TGTGCCAGCCGGACGGGTGAAGGCCACGAGCAGTACTTC. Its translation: CASRTGEGHEQYF.

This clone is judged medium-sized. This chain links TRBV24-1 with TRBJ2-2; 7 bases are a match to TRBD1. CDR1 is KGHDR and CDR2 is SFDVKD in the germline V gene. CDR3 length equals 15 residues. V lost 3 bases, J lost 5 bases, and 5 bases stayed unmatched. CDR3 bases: TGTGCCACCAGTGATCATGACAGGGTAACCGGGGAGCTGTTTTTT. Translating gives CATSDHDRVTGELFF.

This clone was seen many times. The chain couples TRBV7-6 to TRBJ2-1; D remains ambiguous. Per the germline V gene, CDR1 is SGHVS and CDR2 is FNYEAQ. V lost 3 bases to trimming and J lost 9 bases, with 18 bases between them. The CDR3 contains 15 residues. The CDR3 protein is CASSLRAYMGGEQFF. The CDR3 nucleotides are TGTGCCAGCAGCTTGCGAGCCTACATGGGCGGTGAGCAGTTCTTC.

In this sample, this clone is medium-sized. In DNA, the CDR3 is TGTGCCACTAAGTCTCAGGCAATAGCAAGCTACGAGCAGTACTTC. This encodes CATKSQAIASYEQYF. The V gene is TRBV19, the J gene TRBJ2-7, with D uncertain. CDR3 length equals 15 residues. The V end was cut by 10 bases, the J end by 3 bases, with 22 bases between. Germline CDR1 is LNHDA and CDR2 is SQIVND (reference sequence).

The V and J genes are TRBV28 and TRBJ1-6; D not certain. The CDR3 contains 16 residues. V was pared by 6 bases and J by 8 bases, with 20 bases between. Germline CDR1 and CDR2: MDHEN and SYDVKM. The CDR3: CASRQRGPAGDSPLHF. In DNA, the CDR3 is TGTGCCAGCAGGCAGCGGGGTCCCGCAGGAGATTCACCCCTCCACTTT.

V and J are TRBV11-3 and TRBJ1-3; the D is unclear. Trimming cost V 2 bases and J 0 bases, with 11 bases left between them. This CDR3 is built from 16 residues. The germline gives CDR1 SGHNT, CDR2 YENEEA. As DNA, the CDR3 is TGTGCCAGCAGCTTACCGGACTGCCACTCTGGAAACACCATATATTTT. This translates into CASSLPDCHSGNTIYF.

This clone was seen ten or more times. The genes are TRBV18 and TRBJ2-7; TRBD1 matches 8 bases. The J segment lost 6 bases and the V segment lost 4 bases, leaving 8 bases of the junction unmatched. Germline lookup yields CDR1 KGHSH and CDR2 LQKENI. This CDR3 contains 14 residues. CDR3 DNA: TGTGCCAGCTCACAGGACAGGGAAGTTGCCGAGCAGTACTTC. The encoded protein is CASSQDREVAEQYF.

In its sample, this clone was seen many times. The CDR3 reads CASSSVMAPYNEQFF. The CDR3 DNA follows: TGTGCCAGCAGCTCCGTTATGGCTCCCTACAATGAGCAGTTCTTC. The chain uses TRBV7-9 and TRBJ2-1, with D unresolved. This CDR3 contains 15 residues. The germline CDR1 and CDR2 sequences are SEHNR and FQNEAQ (reference sequence). Deletions cut 4 bases from V and 2 bases from J, with 12 bases between.

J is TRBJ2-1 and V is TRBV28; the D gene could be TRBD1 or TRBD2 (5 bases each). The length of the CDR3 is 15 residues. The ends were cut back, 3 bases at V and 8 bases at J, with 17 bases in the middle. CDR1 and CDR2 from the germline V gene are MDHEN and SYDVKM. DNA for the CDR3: TGTGCCAGCAGTTTGAGGGGCTGGCTAGTCTATGAGCAGTTCTTC. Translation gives CASSLRGWLVYEQFF.

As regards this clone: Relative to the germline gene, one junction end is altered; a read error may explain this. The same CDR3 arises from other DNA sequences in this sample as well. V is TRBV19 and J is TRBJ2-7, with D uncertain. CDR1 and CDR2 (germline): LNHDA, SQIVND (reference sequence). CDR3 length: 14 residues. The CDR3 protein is CASSIERSSYEQYF. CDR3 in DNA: TGTGCCAGTAGTATCGAAAGGTCATCCTACGAGCAATACTTC.

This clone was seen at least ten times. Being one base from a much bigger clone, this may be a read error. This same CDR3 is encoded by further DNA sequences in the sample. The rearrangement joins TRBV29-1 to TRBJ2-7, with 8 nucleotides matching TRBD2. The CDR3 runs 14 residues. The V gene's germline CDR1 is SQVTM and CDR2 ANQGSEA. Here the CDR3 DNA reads TGTAGCGTTGAAGATTCTCGCGGGAGGAGGGAGCAGTACTTC. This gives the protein CSVEDSRGRREQYF.

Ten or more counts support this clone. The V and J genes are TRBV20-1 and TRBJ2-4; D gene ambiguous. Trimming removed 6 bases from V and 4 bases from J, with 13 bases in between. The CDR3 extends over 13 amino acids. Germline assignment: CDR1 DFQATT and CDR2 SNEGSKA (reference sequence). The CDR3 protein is CSAEDTEKNIQYF. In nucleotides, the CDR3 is TGCAGTGCAGAAGACACAGAAAAAAACATTCAGTACTTC.

CDR3 residues: CASSLAQRFNYGYTF. In nucleotides, the CDR3 is TGTGCCAGCAGCTTAGCGCAGCGGTTTAACTATGGCTACACCTTC. The gene calls are TRBV7-2 and TRBJ1-2; unclear D gene. This CDR3 is built from 15 residues. Germline values: CDR1 SGHTA, CDR2 FQGNSA. V gave up 0 bases and J gave up 1 base, with 9 bases separating them.

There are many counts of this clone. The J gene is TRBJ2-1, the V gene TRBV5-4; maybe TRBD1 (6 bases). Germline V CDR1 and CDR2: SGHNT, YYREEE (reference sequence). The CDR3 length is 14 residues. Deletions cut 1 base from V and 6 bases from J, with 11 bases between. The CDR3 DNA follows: TGTGCCAGCAGCTTGAAATCACAGGGCAATGAGCAGTTCTTC. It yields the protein CASSLKSQGNEQFF.

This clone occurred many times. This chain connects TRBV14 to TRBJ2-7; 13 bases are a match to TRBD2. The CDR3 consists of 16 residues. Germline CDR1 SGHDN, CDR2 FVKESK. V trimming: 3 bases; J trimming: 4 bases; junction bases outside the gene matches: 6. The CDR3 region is CASSHFWTSGSYEQYF. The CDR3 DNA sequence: TGTGCCAGCAGCCATTTTTGGACTAGCGGGAGTTACGAGCAGTACTTC.

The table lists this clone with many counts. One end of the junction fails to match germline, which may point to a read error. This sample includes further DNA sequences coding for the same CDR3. The CDR3 reads CASSGRRDTSYEQYF. The CDR3 DNA reads as TGTGCTAGCAGTGGAAGGAGGGATACCTCCTACGAGCAGTACTTC. This chain joins TRBV6-1 and TRBJ2-7; possibly TRBD2 for D (6 bases). Germline V gene data show CDR1 as MNHNS and CDR2 as SASEGT. This CDR3 region has 15 residues.

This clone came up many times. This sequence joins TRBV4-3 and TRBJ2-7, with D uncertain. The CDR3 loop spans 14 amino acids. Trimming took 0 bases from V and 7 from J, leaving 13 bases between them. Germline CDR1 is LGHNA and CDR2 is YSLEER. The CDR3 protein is CASSQDSPYQEQYF. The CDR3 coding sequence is TGCGCCAGCAGCCAAGATTCCCCCTATCAGGAGCAGTACTTC.

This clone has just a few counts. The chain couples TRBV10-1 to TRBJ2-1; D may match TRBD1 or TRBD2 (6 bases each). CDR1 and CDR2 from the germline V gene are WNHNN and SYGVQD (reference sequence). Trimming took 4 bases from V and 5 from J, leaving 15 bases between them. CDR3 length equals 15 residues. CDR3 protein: CASSGGDTLNNEQFF. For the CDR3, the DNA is TGCGCCAGCAGTGGGGGGGACACATTAAACAATGAGCAGTTCTTC.

The chain's CDR3 is CASSYSRARLLAYEQYF. DNA of the CDR3: TGTGCCAGCAGTTACTCACGGGCGCGGCTTCTTGCGTACGAGCAGTACTTC. The genes are TRBV6-2 or TRBV6-3 and TRBJ2-7; D not certain. CDR1 and CDR2 (germline): MNHEY, SVGEGT. Trimming shortened V by 0 bases and J by 4 bases, and 19 bases separated the two germline ends. This CDR3 region has 17 residues.

Here the CDR3 reads CASSFVTGELFF. CDR3 DNA sequence: TGTGCCAGCAGTTTCGTCACCGGGGAGCTGTTTTTT. This rearrangement joins TRBV19 to TRBJ2-2, with D unresolved. The CDR3 has 12 residues. CDR1 and CDR2 from the germline V gene are LNHDA and SQIVND (reference sequence). V was pared by 9 bases and J by 4 bases, with 9 bases between.

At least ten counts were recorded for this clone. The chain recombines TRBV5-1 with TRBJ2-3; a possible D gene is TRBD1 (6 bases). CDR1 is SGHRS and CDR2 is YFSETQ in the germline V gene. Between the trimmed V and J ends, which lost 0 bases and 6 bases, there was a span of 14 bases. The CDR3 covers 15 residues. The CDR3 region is CASSLDRANGDTQYF. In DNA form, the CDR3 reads TGCGCCAGCAGCTTGGACAGGGCGAACGGTGATACGCAGTATTTT.